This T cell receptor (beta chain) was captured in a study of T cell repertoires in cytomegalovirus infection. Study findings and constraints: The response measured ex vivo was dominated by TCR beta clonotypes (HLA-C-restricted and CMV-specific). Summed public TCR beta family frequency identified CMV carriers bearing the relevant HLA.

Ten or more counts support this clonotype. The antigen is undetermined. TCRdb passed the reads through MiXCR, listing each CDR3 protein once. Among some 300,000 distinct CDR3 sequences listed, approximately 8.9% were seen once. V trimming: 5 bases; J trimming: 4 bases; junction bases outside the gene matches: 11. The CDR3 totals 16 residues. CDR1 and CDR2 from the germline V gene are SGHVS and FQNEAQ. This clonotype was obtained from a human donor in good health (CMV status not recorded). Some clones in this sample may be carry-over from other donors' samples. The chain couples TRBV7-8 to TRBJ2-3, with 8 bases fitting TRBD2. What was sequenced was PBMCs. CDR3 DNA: TGTGCCAGCAGCCTCCGGGTAGCGGGGATAGCAGATACGCAGTATTTT. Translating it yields CASSLRVAGIADTQYF.